Listed below are T cell receptor beta chains from one sample, sequenced in a study of cytomegalovirus exposure and HLA in healthy donors. Sequenced by immunoSEQ multiplex PCR; TCRdb stores in-frame clones only, minus some. The sample consists of about 240,000 clones, approximately 86% of them appearing once. The source material was PBMCs. Source of these receptors: a woman in her 30s in good health and CMV-seropositive. The CDR3 runs from the conserved cysteine through the conserved F or W. D genes are given only for firm matches. A clone size is listed for some rows: how often the clone was seen (once, few, many), or a class if it is expanded.

clone size	V gene	J gene	D gene	CDR3 length	CDR3 protein	CDR3 DNA
once	TRBV28	TRBJ2-2	TRBD2	16	CASSSSGRVGTGELFF	TGTGCCAGCAGCTCCAGCGGGAGGGTCGGCACCGGGGAGCTGTTTTTT
.	TRBV27	TRBJ1-5	.	16	CASSFSSGWGNQPQHF	TGTGCCAGCAGTTTTTCGTCGGGTTGGGGCAATCAGCCCCAGCATTTT
.	TRBV28	TRBJ2-7	TRBD2	14	CASSLIAGAYEQYF	TGTGCCAGCAGTTTAATAGCGGGAGCCTACGAGCAGTACTTC
.	TRBV6-6	TRBJ2-1	.	15	CASSSWRLTYNEQFF	TGTGCCAGCAGCTCCTGGCGGCTCACCTACAATGAGCAGTTCTTC
.	TRBV27	TRBJ1-2	.	14	CASSATVGRRGYTF	TGTGCCAGCAGTGCTACAGTAGGGAGACGAGGCTACACCTTC
once	TRBV7-9	TRBJ2-2	TRBD2	16	CASHYPLLAGTGELFF	TGTGCCAGCCACTATCCCCTACTAGCGGGCACCGGGGAGCTGTTTTTT
.	TRBV6-4	TRBJ1-1	.	14	CASKPGYGSTEAFF	TGTGCCAGCAAACCAGGCTACGGGAGCACTGAAGCTTTCTTT
.	TRBV25-1	TRBJ1-1	.	14	CASSEYFGFAEAFF	TGTGCCAGCAGTGAATATTTCGGGTTCGCTGAAGCTTTCTTT
.	TRBV27	TRBJ1-2	TRBD1	13	CASSPQGHYGYTF	TGTGCCAGCAGTCCACAGGGGCACTATGGCTACACCTTC
once	TRBV18	TRBJ2-7	TRBD1	17	CASCTTIGQGESYEQYF	TGTGCCAGCTGCACCACCATAGGACAGGGGGAATCCTACGAGCAGTACTTC
.	TRBV10-3	TRBJ2-7	.	14	CAISESGQRYEQYF	TGTGCCATCAGTGAGTCTGGTCAGCGGTACGAGCAGTACTTC
.	TRBV30	TRBJ1-1	.	13	CAWNRGASTEAFF	TGTGCCTGGAATCGTGGGGCTTCGACTGAAGCTTTCTTT
.	TRBV6-6	TRBJ1-1	.	13	CASSYGGYTEAFF	TGTGCCAGCAGTTATGGCGGGTACACTGAAGCTTTCTTT
.	TRBV15	TRBJ1-5	TRBD1	17	CATSRFDRDASNQPQHF	TGTGCCACCAGCAGATTTGACAGGGACGCGAGCAATCAGCCCCAGCATTTT
.	TRBV5-6	TRBJ2-1	.	14	CASSLESAMNEQFF	TGTGCCAGCAGCTTGGAATCAGCGATGAATGAGCAGTTCTTC
.	TRBV9	TRBJ1-1	TRBD1	15	CASSVGAGGLTEAFF	TGTGCCAGCAGCGTAGGGGCAGGGGGTCTAACTGAAGCTTTCTTT
once	TRBV6-1	TRBJ2-3	.	10	CASSADTQYF	TGTGCCAGCAGTGCGGATACGCAGTATTTT
.	TRBV9	TRBJ1-1	.	15	CASSAPQMGDTEAFF	TGTGCCAGCAGCGCCCCTCAGATGGGAGACACTGAAGCTTTCTTT
.	TRBV29-1	TRBJ1-2	.	12	CSVFKGYYGYTF	TGCAGCGTTTTTAAGGGGTACTATGGCTACACCTTC
.	TRBV28	TRBJ1-4	.	15	CASSSGSRIGEKLFF	TGTGCCAGCAGTTCGGGGAGCAGGATAGGGGAAAAACTGTTTTTT
.	TRBV5-1	TRBJ2-4	TRBD1	16	CASSGQPQGAQNIQYF	TGCGCCAGCAGCGGGCAGCCACAGGGGGCGCAGAACATTCAGTACTTC
once	TRBV29-1	TRBJ2-1	.	12	CSATDPGNEQFF	TGCAGCGCTACAGACCCCGGCAATGAGCAGTTCTTC
.	TRBV7-7	TRBJ2-1	TRBD2	16	CASSLVAGGPNNEQFF	TGTGCTAGCAGCTTAGTTGCGGGAGGGCCAAACAATGAGCAGTTCTTC
.	TRBV28	TRBJ2-5	.	14	CASSLSLLQETQYF	TGTGCCAGCAGTTTGTCACTACTCCAAGAGACCCAGTACTTC
.	TRBV5-1	TRBJ1-5	TRBD1	15	CASSTGQGTGQPQHF	TGCGCCAGCAGCACCGGACAGGGGACGGGTCAGCCCCAGCATTTT
.	TRBV29-1	TRBJ2-7	.	12	CSVDGGGGEQYF	TGCAGCGTTGACGGAGGGGGCGGCGAGCAGTACTTC
.	TRBV7-2	TRBJ2-1	.	17	CASSEPAYFSSYNEQFF	TGTGCCAGCAGCGAACCTGCTTATTTTAGCTCCTACAATGAGCAGTTCTTC
.	TRBV11-2	TRBJ2-7	.	15	CASSFPNAVSYEQYF	TGTGCCAGCAGCTTCCCCAACGCGGTCTCTTACGAGCAGTACTTC
.	TRBV5-1	TRBJ2-2	TRBD2	19	CASSLHVSGSLESTGELFF	TGCGCCAGCAGCCTCCACGTCAGCGGGAGTCTAGAGTCCACCGGGGAGCTGTTTTTT
.	TRBV9	TRBJ1-3	.	16	CASSVGGQNSGNTIYF	TGTGCCAGCAGCGTAGGAGGACAGAACTCTGGAAACACCATATATTTT
.	TRBV21-1	TRBJ1-1	.	14	CASSPRGLNTEAFF	TGTGCCAGCAGCCCTCGAGGGTTGAACACTGAAGCTTTCTTT
.	TRBV30	TRBJ1-1	.	13	CAWSKTAGTEAFF	TGTGCCTGGAGTAAGACGGCGGGCACTGAAGCTTTCTTT
once	TRBV9	TRBJ2-3	.	13	CASAGGRTDTQYF	TGTGCCAGCGCAGGGGGGCGCACAGATACGCAGTATTTT
.	TRBV7-9	TRBJ1-5	.	12	CASSLGRQPQHF	TGTGCCAGCAGCCTGGGCAGGCAGCCCCAGCATTTT
.	TRBV6-6	TRBJ2-5	.	12	CASSLNRETQYF	TGTGCCAGCAGCCTGAACAGGGAGACCCAGTACTTC
.	TRBV25-1	TRBJ2-2	TRBD1	15	CASSGLDRGNGELFF	TGTGCCAGCAGTGGCCTGGACAGGGGGAATGGGGAGCTGTTTTTT
.	TRBV2	TRBJ2-3	TRBD2	10	CASAGVTQYF	TGTGCCAGCGCGGGGGTTACGCAGTATTTT
.	TRBV6-1	TRBJ1-5	.	13	CASSESPQLRVHF	TGTGCCAGCAGTGAATCCCCGCAGCTGAGGGTGCATTTT
.	TRBV7-8	TRBJ2-2	TRBD2	17	CASSSSLAGGPPGELFF	TGTGCCAGCAGCTCTTCTCTAGCGGGAGGGCCCCCCGGGGAGCTGTTTTTT
.	TRBV5-8	TRBJ1-2	.	17	CASALLGGSALNYGYTF	TGTGCCAGCGCGCTACTAGGAGGGTCCGCCCTTAACTATGGCTACACCTTC
few	TRBV19	TRBJ2-7	.	15	CASSMAGGLGGEQYF	TGTGCCAGTAGTATGGCAGGGGGACTAGGTGGCGAGCAGTACTTC
.	TRBV2	TRBJ1-1	TRBD1	13	CASSRQGTTEAFF	TGTGCCAGCAGTCGACAGGGAACCACTGAAGCTTTCTTT
.	TRBV7-7	TRBJ2-7	TRBD2	13	CASSLWGGDEQYF	TGTGCTAGCAGCTTATGGGGAGGGGACGAGCAGTACTTC
.	TRBV2	TRBJ1-3	.	16	CASSYTDTFTGNTIYF	TGTGCCAGCAGTTATACAGACACCTTCACTGGAAACACCATATATTTT
.	TRBV27	TRBJ2-1	TRBD2	17	CASSPLLGLAGVDEQFF	TGTGCCAGCAGCCCCCTTTTGGGACTAGCGGGAGTCGATGAGCAGTTCTTC
.	TRBV30	TRBJ1-4	TRBD1	14	CAWGTGTYNEKLFF	TGTGCCTGGGGGACAGGGACTTATAATGAAAAACTGTTTTTT
.	TRBV30	TRBJ1-5	.	15	CAWTPPSWGDQPQHF	TGTGCCTGGACCCCTCCATCGTGGGGGGATCAGCCCCAGCATTTT
few	TRBV27	TRBJ2-7	TRBD2	13	CASTQREGYEQYF	TGTGCCAGCACCCAACGGGAGGGCTACGAGCAGTACTTC
once	TRBV19	TRBJ2-1	.	16	CASSSPSAQKYNEQFF	TGTGCCAGTAGTTCCCCGTCTGCGCAAAAGTACAATGAGCAGTTCTTC
.	TRBV5-1	TRBJ2-1	.	15	CASSSAGTRNNEQFF	TGCGCCAGCAGCTCAGCCGGGACTCGAAACAATGAGCAGTTCTTC
.	TRBV5-1	TRBJ1-3	TRBD1	14	CASSLNRGVDTIYF	TGCGCCAGCAGTCTGAACAGGGGCGTAGACACCATATATTTT
.	TRBV28	TRBJ2-2	.	13	CASRDRNTGELFF	TGTGCCAGCAGGGACAGAAACACCGGGGAGCTGTTTTTT
.	TRBV27	TRBJ2-5	TRBD1	16	CASRPNRGFNQETQYF	TGTGCCAGCAGGCCGAACAGGGGGTTCAACCAAGAGACCCAGTACTTC
.	TRBV29-1	TRBJ2-2	TRBD2	13	CSVGRGNTGELFF	TGCAGCGTGGGGAGGGGGAACACCGGGGAGCTGTTTTTT
.	TRBV4-1	TRBJ2-3	TRBD2	17	CASSQGYTSGRGDTQYF	TGCGCCAGCAGCCAAGGATACACTAGCGGGAGAGGAGATACGCAGTATTTT